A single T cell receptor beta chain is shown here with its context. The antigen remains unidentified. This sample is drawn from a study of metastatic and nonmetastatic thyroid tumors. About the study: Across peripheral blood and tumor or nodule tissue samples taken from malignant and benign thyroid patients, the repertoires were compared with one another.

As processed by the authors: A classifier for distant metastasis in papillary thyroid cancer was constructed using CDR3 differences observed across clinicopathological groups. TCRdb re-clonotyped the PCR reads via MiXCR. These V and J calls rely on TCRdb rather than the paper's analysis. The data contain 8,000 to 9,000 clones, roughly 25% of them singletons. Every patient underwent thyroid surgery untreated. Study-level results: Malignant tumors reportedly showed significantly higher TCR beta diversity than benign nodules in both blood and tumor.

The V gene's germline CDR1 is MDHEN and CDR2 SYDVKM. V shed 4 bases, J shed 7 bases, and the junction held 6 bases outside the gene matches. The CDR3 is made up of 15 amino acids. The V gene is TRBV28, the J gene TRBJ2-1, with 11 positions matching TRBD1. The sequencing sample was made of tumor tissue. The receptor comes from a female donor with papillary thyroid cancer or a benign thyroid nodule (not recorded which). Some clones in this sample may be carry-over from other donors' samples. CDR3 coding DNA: TGTGCCAGCAGTTCTTACGGGACAGGGGGGAATGAGCAGTTCTTC. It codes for CASSSYGTGGNEQFF.